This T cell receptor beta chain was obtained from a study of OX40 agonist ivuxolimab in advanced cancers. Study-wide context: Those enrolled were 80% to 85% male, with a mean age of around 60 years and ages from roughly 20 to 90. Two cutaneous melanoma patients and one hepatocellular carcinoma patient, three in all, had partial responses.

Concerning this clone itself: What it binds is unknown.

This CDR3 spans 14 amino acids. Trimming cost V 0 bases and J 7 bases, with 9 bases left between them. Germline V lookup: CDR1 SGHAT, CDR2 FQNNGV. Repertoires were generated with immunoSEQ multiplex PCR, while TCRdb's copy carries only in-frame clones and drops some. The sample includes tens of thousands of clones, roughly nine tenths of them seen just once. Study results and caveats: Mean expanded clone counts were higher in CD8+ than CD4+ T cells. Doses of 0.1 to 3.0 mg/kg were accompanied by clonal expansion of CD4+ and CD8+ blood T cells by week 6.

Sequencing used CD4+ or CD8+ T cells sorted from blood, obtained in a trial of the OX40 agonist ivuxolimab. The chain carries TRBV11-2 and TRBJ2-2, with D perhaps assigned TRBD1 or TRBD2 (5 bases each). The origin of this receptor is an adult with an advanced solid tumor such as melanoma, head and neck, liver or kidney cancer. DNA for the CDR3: TGTGCCAGCAGCTTAGACCGGGGCAACGGGGAGCTGTTTTTT. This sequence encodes CASSLDRGNGELFF.